This T cell receptor (beta chain) was observed in a study of shared clonotypes between healthy human individuals. Study as a whole: The study used three CD4 naive, three CD4 memory, two CD8 naive and one CD8 memory plate per donor. General study results and limits: Non-shared clonotypes showed lower generation probabilities than clonotypes common to all four donors.

CDR1 and CDR2 (germline): SGDLS, YYNGEE. The CDR3 consists of 13 residues. Deletions cut 4 bases from V and 8 bases from J, with 10 bases between. Repertoires were generated with immunoSEQ multiplex PCR, while TCRdb's copy carries only in-frame clones and drops some. The sample lists approximately 320,000 clones; around 86% were seen once. Of note for this clone: Its cognate antigen is unknown.

The gene calls are TRBV9 and TRBJ1-6; D gene uncertain. The receptor was isolated from a young man in good health. Input material: memory CD8+ T cells sorted from blood. Subset of the sample: CD45RO+ cells pooled with CCR7-negative TemRA cells. The CDR3 sequence: CASSLTLDSPLHF. CDR3 nucleotides: TGTGCCAGCAGCCTAACCCTAGATTCACCCCTCCACTTT.